This T cell receptor (beta chain) came from a study of blood T cell repertoires in COVID-19. Recovered status in Cohort 3 required two negative PCRs, clearance, or symptom resolution. Original processing notes: Amplified reference gene primers provided the basis for estimating nucleated cell counts. The assay was immunoSEQ multiplex PCR, and TCRdb's table has in-frame clones only and misses some. V and J calls and clone size come straight from that table; D and trimming were deduced from the DNA. The sample yields about 480,000 clones, around 89% seen once. The sequenced sample was PBMCs or T cells enriched from blood (not recorded which). This TCR came from a middle-aged woman who had recovered from COVID-19.

The DNA of the CDR3 is TGTGCCAGCAGTGGGTTCCAGGGGGCCGGGGAGACCCAGTACTTC. This gives the protein CASSGFQGAGETQYF. The J gene is TRBJ2-5, the V gene TRBV2, with 8 bases that match TRBD1. Per germline, CDR1 SNHLY and CDR2 FYNNEI. Unmatched junction bases numbered 9, after V lost 4 bases and J lost 5 bases. There are 15 residues in the CDR3.